The T cell receptor beta chain described here comes from a study of shared clonotypes between healthy human individuals. Per the original data handling: Without quality scores, immunoSEQ junctional reads could not be filtered like full-length reads. Assay used: immunoSEQ multiplex PCR; TCRdb lists only in-frame clones, some missing. V and J calls and clone size follow that table, whereas D and trimming were derived from the DNA. The repertoire consists of about 700,000 clones, with just over 90% occurring once and the leading ten covering approximately 24%. In germline, CDR1 is SGHVS, CDR2 FNYEAQ. CDR3 length: 15 amino acids. Trimming left V 2 bases short and J 0 bases short, with 10 bases between. Terminally differentiated effector memory CD45RA+ cells were left out of the naive CD8 fraction, which was CD45RO-negative and positively selected for CCR7.

This chain links TRBV7-6 with TRBJ2-5; D not certain. The receptor was isolated from a man aged 30-40 years in good health. The source material was naive CD8+ T cells sorted from blood. CDR3 sequence: CASSLKWADQETQYF. In DNA, the CDR3 is TGTGCCAGCAGCTTAAAGTGGGCAGACCAAGAGACCCAGTACTTC. The full variable domain, in which reference TRBV7-6 and TRBJ2-5 provide the parts outside the CDR3, is GAGVSQSPRYKVTKRGQDVALRCDPISGHVSLYWYRQALGQGPEFLTYFNYEAQQDKSGLPNDRFSAERPEGSISTLTIQRTEQRDSAMYRCASSLKWADQETQYFGPGTRLLVL.